What follows is one T cell receptor (beta chain) and its context. The antigen remains unidentified. The entry originates in a study of cytomegalovirus exposure and HLA in healthy donors. Study-wide results and caveats: The study put around 180 TCR beta chains on its list as cytomegalovirus-associated. Rarity held for most TCR sequences, but there were some public TCRs that occurred in many donors. Reports showed the classifier diagnosing cytomegalovirus status with high specificity and sensitivity. The tendency of first-cohort TCR clusters to co-occur in the roughly 120 validation repertoires was identified by a subsequent analysis.

In germline, CDR1 is MNHEY, CDR2 SMNVEV (reference sequence). V was clipped by 3 bases and J by 2 bases, with 7 bases between them. The CDR3 contains 13 residues. Here immunoSEQ multiplex PCR was the method, and the copy in TCRdb shows in-frame clones only, minus some. This sample yields approximately 200,000 clones, of which about three quarters are seen a single time; roughly 1.2% belongs to the top ten. The sequenced sample was PBMCs. The sequence came from a woman in her 30s in good health and CMV-seronegative. This chain joins TRBV27 and TRBJ1-2, with D uncertain. The CDR3 region has the DNA TGTGCCAGCAGTTTTCGGGAGAACTATGGCTACACCTTC. It specifies CASSFRENYGYTF.